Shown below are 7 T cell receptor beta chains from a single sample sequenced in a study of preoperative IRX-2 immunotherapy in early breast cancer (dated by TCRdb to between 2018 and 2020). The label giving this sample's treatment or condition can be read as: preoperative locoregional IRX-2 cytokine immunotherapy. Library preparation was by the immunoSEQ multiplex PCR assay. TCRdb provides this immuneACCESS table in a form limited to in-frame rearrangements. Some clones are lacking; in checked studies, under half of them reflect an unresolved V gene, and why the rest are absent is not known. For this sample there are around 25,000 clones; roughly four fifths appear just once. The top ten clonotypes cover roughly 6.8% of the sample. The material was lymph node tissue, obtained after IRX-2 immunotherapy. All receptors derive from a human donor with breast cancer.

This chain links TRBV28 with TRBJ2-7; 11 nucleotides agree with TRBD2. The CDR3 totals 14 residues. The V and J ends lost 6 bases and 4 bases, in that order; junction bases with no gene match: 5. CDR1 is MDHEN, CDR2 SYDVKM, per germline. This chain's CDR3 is CASRTSGSWYEQYF. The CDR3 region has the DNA TGTGCCAGCAGAACTAGCGGGAGTTGGTACGAGCAGTACTTC.

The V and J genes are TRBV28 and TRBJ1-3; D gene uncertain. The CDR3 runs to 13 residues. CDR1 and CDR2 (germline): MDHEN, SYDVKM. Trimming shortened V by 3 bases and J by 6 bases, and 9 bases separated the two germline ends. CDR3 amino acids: CASSLEVANTIYF. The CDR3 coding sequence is TGTGCCAGCAGTTTGGAAGTGGCAAACACCATATATTTT.

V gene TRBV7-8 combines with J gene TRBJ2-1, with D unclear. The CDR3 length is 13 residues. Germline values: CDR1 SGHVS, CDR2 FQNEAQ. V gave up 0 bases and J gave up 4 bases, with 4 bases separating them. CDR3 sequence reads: CASSLAQYNEQFF. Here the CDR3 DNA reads TGTGCCAGCAGCTTAGCACAGTACAATGAGCAGTTCTTC.

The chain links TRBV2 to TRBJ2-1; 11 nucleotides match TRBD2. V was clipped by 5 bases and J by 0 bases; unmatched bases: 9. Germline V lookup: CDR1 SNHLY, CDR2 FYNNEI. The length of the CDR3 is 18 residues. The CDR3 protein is CASSFHQGLADSYNEQFF. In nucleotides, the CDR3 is TGTGCCAGCAGTTTCCATCAGGGACTAGCGGACTCCTACAATGAGCAGTTCTTC.

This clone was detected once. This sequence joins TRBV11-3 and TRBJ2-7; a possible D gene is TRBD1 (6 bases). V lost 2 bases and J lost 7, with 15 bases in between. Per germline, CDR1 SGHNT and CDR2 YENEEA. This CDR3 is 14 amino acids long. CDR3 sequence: CASSLRGARGEQYF. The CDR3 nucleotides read TGTGCCAGCAGCTTACGTGGCGCTAGGGGGGAGCAGTACTTC.

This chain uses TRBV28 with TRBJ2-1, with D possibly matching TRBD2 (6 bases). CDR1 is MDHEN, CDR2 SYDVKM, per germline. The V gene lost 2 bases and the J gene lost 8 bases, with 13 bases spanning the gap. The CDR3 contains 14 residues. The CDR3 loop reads CASSLQTGVDEQFF. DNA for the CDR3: TGTGCCAGCAGTTTACAAACGGGAGTAGATGAGCAGTTCTTC.

Written as DNA, the CDR3 is TGTGCCAGTAGTATTTCCGCGCAGGGGGCCGGAGAGACCCAGTACTTC. Its translation: CASSISAQGAGETQYF. The gene calls are TRBV19 and TRBJ2-5, with 8 bases fitting TRBD1. The J segment lost 4 bases and the V segment lost 3 bases, leaving 10 bases of the junction unmatched. The germline V gene encodes CDR1 LNHDA and CDR2 SQIVND (reference sequence). This CDR3 spans 16 amino acids.